The next 19 T cell receptor beta chains were all read from a single sample in a study of blood T cell repertoires in COVID-19. Generated by immunoSEQ multiplex PCR, the TCRdb table keeps only in-frame clones and is missing some. Here the sample spans about 410,000 clones, roughly 90% being singletons. The source material was peripheral blood. Source of these receptors: a woman aged 40 to 50 with COVID-19, enrolled during active disease.

The chain links TRBV19 to TRBJ1-1; D unclear. The germline V gene encodes CDR1 LNHDA and CDR2 SQIVND (reference sequence). The CDR3 length is 13 residues. Trimming cost V 7 bases and J 2 bases, with 11 bases left between them. CDR3 residues: CASINSLNTEAFF. CDR3 nucleotide sequence: TGTGCCAGTATAAATAGTCTAAACACTGAAGCTTTCTTT.

V gene TRBV11-3 combines with J gene TRBJ2-3, with TRBD2 identical over 10 bases. The CDR3 is 17 amino acids. The junction had 14 bases not matched to a gene; V was cut back by 5 bases and J by 6 bases. CDR1 is SGHNT and CDR2 is YENEEA in the germline V gene. The CDR3 here is CASSQRTSGALADTQYF. DNA of the CDR3: TGTGCCAGCAGCCAGAGGACTAGCGGAGCACTGGCGGATACGCAGTATTTT.

To note about this clone: Other DNA sequences in this sample translate to the same CDR3. The chain combines TRBV5-1 with TRBJ1-2; possible D gene TRBD1, 5 bases. This CDR3 is built from 13 residues. Trimming took 4 bases from V and 2 from J, leaving 9 bases between them. Germline V CDR1 and CDR2: SGHRS, YFSETQ. The CDR3: CASSPDSNYGYTF. CDR3 DNA sequence: TGCGCCAGCAGCCCCGACAGCAACTATGGCTACACCTTC.

The chain employs TRBV7-9 and TRBJ2-2; D possibly corresponds to TRBD2 (6 bases). CDR3 size: 15 residues. The germline V and J ends were trimmed by 4 bases and 5 bases, with 14 bases remaining between them. Germline V gene sequence: CDR1 SEHNR, CDR2 FQNEAQ (reference sequence). The CDR3 DNA reads as TGTGCCAGCAGCTCGGACACTCGGGGGACCGGGGAGCTGTTTTTT. This sequence encodes CASSSDTRGTGELFF.

The chain is built from TRBV28 and TRBJ1-6; D gene uncertain. In germline, CDR1 is MDHEN, CDR2 SYDVKM. The germline V and J ends were trimmed by 6 bases and 7 bases, with 4 bases remaining between them. The CDR3 contains 11 residues. Written as DNA, the CDR3 is TGTGCCAGCAGACACAATTCACCCCTCCACTTT. Protein: CASRHNSPLHF.

The V and J genes are TRBV18 and TRBJ1-1; 8 bases line up with TRBD1. Per the germline V gene, CDR1 is KGHSH and CDR2 is LQKENI. V gave up 4 bases and J gave up 1 base; unmatched junction bases: 5. The CDR3 sequence is 15 residues long. The CDR3 DNA reads TGTGCCAGCTCACTATCCGGGACAGGGAACACTGAAGCTTTCTTT. Its protein is CASSLSGTGNTEAFF.

This chain connects TRBV5-1 to TRBJ1-1, with D hard to call. This CDR3 region has 18 residues. Germline V gene sequence: CDR1 SGHRS, CDR2 YFSETQ. V gave up 4 bases and J gave up 0 bases, with 22 bases separating them. This chain's CDR3 is CASSPRGGLEFMNTEAFF. CDR3 DNA: TGCGCCAGCAGCCCCCGAGGAGGCCTGGAATTTATGAACACTGAAGCTTTCTTT.

V is TRBV29-1 and J is TRBJ1-1; D remains unclear. The V end lost 4 bases, the J end lost 1 base, and 19 bases lay between the germline ends. Germline values: CDR1 SQVTM, CDR2 ANQGSEA. The CDR3 runs 16 residues. The CDR3 spells CSVGGGGGRSNTEAFF. The CDR3 DNA sequence: TGCAGCGTTGGGGGTGGAGGTGGCAGATCGAACACTGAAGCTTTCTTT.

The chain links TRBV4-1 to TRBJ1-5; 7 bases fit TRBD1. This CDR3 contains 14 residues. The V gene end was trimmed by 8 bases and the J gene end by 5 bases; junction bases not matched to a gene: 9. CDR1 is MGHRA and CDR2 is YSYEKL in the germline V gene. The CDR3 loop is CASRGQGVYQPQHF. The CDR3 nucleotides are TGCGCCAGCCGGGGGCAGGGGGTATATCAGCCCCAGCATTTT.

The V gene is TRBV19, the J gene TRBJ1-5; 8 bases are shared with TRBD1. The junction had 11 bases not matched to a gene; V was cut back by 5 bases and J by 2 bases. Germline V lookup: CDR1 LNHDA, CDR2 SQIVND (reference sequence). This CDR3 has 17 residues. This CDR3 is CASSVTSGGDGNQPQHF. The CDR3 DNA follows: TGTGCCAGTAGTGTCACCTCAGGGGGCGACGGCAATCAGCCCCAGCATTTT.

V usage is TRBV9 and J usage is TRBJ1-6, with 7 positions matching TRBD1. Trimming cost V 3 bases and J 6 bases; bases outside gene matches: 6. Germline CDR1 is SGDLS and CDR2 is YYNGEE. The CDR3 is 15 amino acids. In DNA, the CDR3 is TGTGCCAGCAGCGATGGACAGGACTTTAATTCACCCCTCCACTTT. Amino acid sequence: CASSDGQDFNSPLHF.

The chain's CDR3 is CASSFQRGDRETQYF. The CDR3, as DNA: TGTGCCAGCAGCTTTCAGCGGGGGGACCGGGAGACCCAGTACTTC. The chain uses TRBV7-2 and TRBJ2-5, with 9 bases identical to TRBD2. The CDR3 sequence is 15 residues long. Germline V gene lookup returns CDR1 SGHTA and CDR2 FQGNSA. V gave up 3 bases and J gave up 5 bases; unmatched junction bases: 7.

The V call is TRBV3-1 (or the pseudogene TRBV3-2), the J call TRBJ1-2; 7 nucleotides line up with TRBD1. The CDR3 length is 13 residues. The ends lost 3 bases at V and 7 bases at J; junction bases unmatched: 5. The germline CDR1 and CDR2 sequences are LGHDT and YNNKEL (reference sequence). CDR3 coding DNA: TGTGCCAGCAGCCAGAACAGGGGTGGTGGCTACACCTTC. Translating gives CASSQNRGGGYTF.

The chain combines TRBV9 with TRBJ1-3, with D uncertain. V was cut by 2 bases and J by 0 bases, with 12 bases left in between. Germline CDR1 reads SGDLS; CDR2 reads YYNGEE. The CDR3 loop spans 16 amino acids. The CDR3 sequence: CASSVGGRSSGNTIYF. CDR3 in DNA: TGTGCCAGCAGCGTTGGCGGCCGATCCTCTGGAAACACCATATATTTT.

The sample holds one count of this clone. J is TRBJ2-5 and V is TRBV5-8; D unclear. Germline CDR1 reads SGHTS; CDR2 reads YDEGEE. The CDR3 is 16 residues long. V dropped 5 bases and J dropped 8 bases, with 25 bases sitting between them. The DNA for the CDR3 is TGTGCCAGCAGTCCCTCCCGATACGGTCTCAAGAGAACCCAGTACTTC. Its protein is CASSPSRYGLKRTQYF. Full variable domain (outside the CDR3, taken from reference TRBV5-8 and TRBJ2-5): EAGVTQSPTHLIKTRGQQATLRCSPISGHTSVYWYQQALGLGLQFLLWYDEGEERNRGNFPPRFSGRQFPNYSSELNVNALELEDSALYLCASSPSRYGLKRTQYFGPGTRLLVL.

The chain links TRBV5-1 to TRBJ2-5; 12 positions match TRBD2. The CDR3 covers 20 residues. CDR1 and CDR2 from the germline V gene are SGHRS and YFSETQ. Trimming cost V 1 base and J 1 base; bases outside gene matches: 14. The CDR3 DNA reads as TGCGCCAGCAGCTTGTATCGGACTAGCGGGATCGTCCTTGTCCAAGAGACCCAGTACTTC. It yields the protein CASSLYRTSGIVLVQETQYF.

The chain combines TRBV7-2 with TRBJ2-5; D unresolved. Germline loops: CDR1 SGHTA, CDR2 FQGNSA. The CDR3 sequence is 14 residues long. V was pared by 2 bases and J by 0 bases, with 7 bases between. The CDR3 DNA is TGTGCCAGCAGCTTAAACAGCTACCAAGAGACCCAGTACTTC. It encodes CASSLNSYQETQYF.

The chain links TRBV6-1 to TRBJ1-5; no clear D gene. The germline V and J ends were trimmed by 2 bases and 0 bases, with 11 bases remaining between them. Germline CDR1 and CDR2: MNHNS and SASEGT. The CDR3 length is 16 residues. DNA of the CDR3: TGTGCCAGCAGTGAATTCAGCACAGCTAGCAATCAGCCCCAGCATTTT. Encoded protein: CASSEFSTASNQPQHF.

Notes on this clone: The junction departs from the called germline gene at one end, perhaps through a read error. The chain uses TRBV5-6 and TRBJ1-5; D not resolved. This CDR3 comprises 14 residues. CDR1 SGHDT and CDR2 YYEEEE come from the germline V gene. The CDR3 DNA sequence: TGTGCCAGCAGCTTGGGGGATAGCGATCAGCCCCAGCATTTT. Protein product: CASSLGDSDQPQHF.